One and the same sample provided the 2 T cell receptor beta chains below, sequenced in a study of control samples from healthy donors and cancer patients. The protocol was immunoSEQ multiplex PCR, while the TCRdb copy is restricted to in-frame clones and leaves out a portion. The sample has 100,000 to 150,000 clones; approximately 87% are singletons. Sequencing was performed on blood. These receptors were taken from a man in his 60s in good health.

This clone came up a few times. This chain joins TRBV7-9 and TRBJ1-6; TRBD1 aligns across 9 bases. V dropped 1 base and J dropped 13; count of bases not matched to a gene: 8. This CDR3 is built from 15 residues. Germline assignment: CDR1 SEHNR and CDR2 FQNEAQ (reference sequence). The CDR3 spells CASSLEGQGVIPLHF. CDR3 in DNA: TGTGCCAGCAGCTTAGAGGGACAGGGAGTCATCCCCCTCCACTTT.

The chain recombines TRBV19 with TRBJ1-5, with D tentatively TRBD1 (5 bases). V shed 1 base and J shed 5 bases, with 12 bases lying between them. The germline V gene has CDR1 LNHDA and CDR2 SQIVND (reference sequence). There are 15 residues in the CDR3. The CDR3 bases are TGTGCCAGTAGTATAGGGTGGGGGGGAGATCAGCCCCAGCATTTT. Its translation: CASSIGWGGDQPQHF.